This TCR beta chain was identified during a study of blood T cells in healthy people across ages. Broader study findings: Naive CD4+ cell counts and diversity both ran higher in long-lived than in aged donors. PBMCs that were unsorted prevented a conclusive naive versus antigen-experienced comparison.

Per-sample yields of isolated PBMCs were at least 6 million. Of note for this clonotype: Its specificity is not known.

For the second PCR, which ran for about 6 to 12 cycles, a sample-barcoded 5' primer and a J-beta primer mix were used. Sequencing yielded, for each sample, at least 3 million paired-end reads carrying CDR3. TCRdb re-called the 5' RACE reads through MiXCR, storing one row per CDR3 protein. The top ten clones hold 25% to 35% of a sample with around 800,000 distinct CDR3 sequences, roughly 60% of them seen once. The TCR was taken from a man under 40 in good health. Sequencing input: blood.

The CDR3 nucleotides are TGTGCCAGCAGCGTACCAACCGGGGACAGAGCCTACGAGCAGTACTTC. Protein: CASSVPTGDRAYEQYF. This chain connects TRBV9 to TRBJ2-7, with 7 positions matching TRBD1. V dropped 1 base and J dropped 2; count of bases not matched to a gene: 9. The germline CDR1 and CDR2 sequences are SGDLS and YYNGEE. This CDR3 comprises 16 residues.